These T cell receptor beta chains were read from a single sample in a study of T-cell reconstitution after alpha-beta-depleted transplantation in children. Via MiXCR, TCRdb re-called the PCR reads, giving one row per CDR3 protein. The sample consists of around 490,000 distinct CDR3 sequences, roughly 11% of them appearing once. The sample in question was PBMCs, mostly from graft donor cells, obtained 180 days after TCRalphabeta/CD19-depleted stem cell transplant. The receptors originated from a female patient aged 2-9 years who had a stem cell transplant for aplastic anemia, so the T cells may come from the graft donor. CDR3s include the opening cysteine and the closing phenylalanine or tryptophan. A D gene is named only where the DNA matches it firmly. Where a row states a size, it is once, few, many or the class of an expanded clone; other rows omit it.

>few|TRBD1|TRBV6-5|TRBJ1-1
CASSYTTITGGGAFF
TGTGCCAGCAGTTACACAACAATCACAGGGGGCGGAGCTTTCTTT
>NA|NA|TRBV12-3/TRBV12-4|TRBJ1-3
CASSAWVNSGNTIYF
TGTGCCAGCAGTGCCTGGGTTAACTCTGGAAACACCATATATTTT
>NA|TRBD1|TRBV4-3|TRBJ1-1
CASSQDKMTGVITEAFF
TGCGCCAGCAGCCAAGATAAAATGACAGGGGTTATCACTGAAGCTTTCTTT
>NA|TRBD2|TRBV11-2|TRBJ2-1
CASSARAGGPPSYNEQFF
TGTGCCAGCAGCGCCCGAGCGGGAGGGCCCCCCTCCTACAATGAGCAGTTCTTC
>few|NA|TRBV12-3/TRBV12-4|TRBJ2-1
CASSLMKGAYNEQFF
TGTGCCAGCAGTTTAATGAAAGGGGCCTACAATGAGCAGTTCTTC
>many|TRBD1|TRBV29-1|TRBJ2-7
CSVLRQGRTYEQYF
TGCAGCGTCTTACGACAGGGGCGAACCTACGAGCAGTACTTC
>NA|TRBD2|TRBV20-1|TRBJ2-1
CSARDLLAGVVEQFF
TGCAGTGCTAGAGACCTACTAGCGGGAGTTGTTGAGCAGTTCTTC
>few|NA|TRBV12-3/TRBV12-4|TRBJ2-5
CASSLKAYQETQYF
TGTGCCAGCAGTCTTAAGGCGTACCAAGAGACCCAGTACTTC
>NA|NA|TRBV29-1|TRBJ2-3
CSVEDLRAGTDTQYF
TGCAGCGTTGAAGATCTTCGGGCAGGGACAGATACGCAGTATTTT
>many|TRBD2|TRBV11-2|TRBJ2-3
CASSTGPGGGDTQYF
TGTGCCAGCAGCACTGGTCCCGGGGGGGGAGATACGCAGTATTTT
>NA|NA|TRBV5-1|TRBJ2-1
CASSSQGSPYNEQFF
TGCGCCAGCAGCTCCCAGGGGAGCCCCTACAATGAGCAGTTCTTC
>NA|NA|TRBV7-9|TRBJ1-4
CASSEGEKLFF
TGTGCCAGCTCGGAGGGGGAAAAACTGTTTTTT
>NA|NA|TRBV18|TRBJ2-1
CASSPTILSYNEQFF
TGTGCCAGCTCACCGACTATTCTTTCCTACAATGAGCAGTTCTTC
>few|NA|TRBV12-3/TRBV12-4|TRBJ2-7
CASSLVGSGIFYEQYF
TGTGCCAGCAGCCTCGTTGGGTCAGGGATCTTCTACGAGCAGTACTTC
>NA|TRBD2|TRBV20-1|TRBJ2-5
CSACRGGGETQYF
TGCAGTGCTTGCCGGGGGGGAGGGGAGACCCAGTACTTC
>NA|TRBD2|TRBV5-1|TRBJ2-5
CASSPLEREGETQYF
TGCGCCAGCAGCCCGCTCGAGCGGGAGGGAGAGACCCAGTACTTC
>few|NA|TRBV5-1|TRBJ2-7
CASSSGRGSFYEQYF
TGCGCCAGCAGTAGTGGACGAGGGAGTTTCTACGAGCAGTACTTC
>many|TRBD2|TRBV5-1|TRBJ2-1
CASSLTGTNLYNEQFF
TGCGCCAGCAGCTTGACCGGGACTAACCTCTACAATGAGCAGTTCTTC
>many|NA|TRBV15|TRBJ1-4
CATKVGGNEKLFF
TGTGCCACTAAGGTCGGGGGGAATGAAAAACTGTTTTTT
>many|NA|TRBV4-3|TRBJ1-1
CASSHRESQAFF
TGCGCCAGCAGCCATAGGGAATCCCAAGCTTTCTTT
>few|TRBD2|TRBV11-2|TRBJ2-7
CASSLVGPGLAVAYEQYF
TGTGCCAGCAGCTTAGTGGGCCCGGGGCTAGCGGTAGCCTACGAGCAGTACTTC
>NA|TRBD1|TRBV7-9|TRBJ1-1
CASSLALVLGQGGFF
TGTGCCAGCAGCTTAGCGTTAGTTCTGGGACAGGGTGGCTTCTTT
>NA|NA|TRBV4-2|TRBJ2-3
CASSPPPGATDTQYF
TGTGCCAGCAGCCCCCCGCCGGGAGCGACAGATACGCAGTATTTT
>NA|NA|TRBV7-2|TRBJ2-4
CASSFQGLLAKNIQYF
TGTGCCAGCAGCTTCCAGGGACTTTTAGCCAAAAACATTCAGTACTTC
>few|TRBD2|TRBV29-1|TRBJ2-3
CSVRTLAASTDTQYF
TGCAGCGTCCGTACTCTAGCGGCTAGCACAGATACGCAGTATTTT
>NA|NA|TRBV6-5|TRBJ2-1
CASSYRVGSYNEQFF
TGTGCCAGCAGTTACAGGGTGGGTTCCTACAATGAGCAGTTCTTC
>many|TRBD1|TRBV20-1|TRBJ1-2
CSARTGENYGYTF
TGCAGTGCCCGGACAGGGGAAAACTATGGCTACACCTTC
>few|TRBD2|TRBV20-1|TRBJ2-1
CRTASGSRNEQFF
TGCAGGACAGCTAGCGGGAGTAGGAATGAGCAGTTCTTC
>NA|TRBD1|TRBV20-1|TRBJ2-5
CSARTGGASLGETQYF
TGCAGTGCTAGAACAGGGGGCGCGTCTCTGGGAGAGACCCAGTACTTC
>many|NA|TRBV5-1|TRBJ2-1
CASSLAGSNEQFF
TGTGCCAGCAGCTTAGCAGGGTCCAATGAGCAGTTCTTC
>NA|TRBD2|TRBV11-3|TRBJ2-3
CASSSPREAHTDTQYF
TGTGCCAGCAGCTCCCCACGGGAGGCCCACACAGATACGCAGTATTTT
>many|NA|TRBV18|TRBJ2-5
CASSPQGPQETQYF
TGTGCCAGCTCACCACAGGGACCCCAAGAGACCCAGTACTTC
>few|NA|TRBV27|TRBJ2-7
CASSTWGEFSYEQYF
TGTGCCAGCAGCACGTGGGGGGAGTTTAGCTACGAGCAGTACTTC
>NA|NA|TRBV11-2|TRBJ1-1
CASSLVAEMNTEAFF
TGTGCCAGCAGCTTAGTGGCAGAAATGAACACTGAAGCTTTCTTT
>few|NA|TRBV9|TRBJ2-7
CASSVAEGAPYEQYF
TGTGCCAGCAGCGTAGCGGAGGGAGCGCCCTACGAGCAGTACTTC
>NA|TRBD1|TRBV5-5|TRBJ2-5
CASSLVHDRGPPQETQYF
TGTGCCAGCAGCTTGGTCCACGACAGGGGGCCGCCCCAAGAGACCCAGTACTTC
>few|NA|TRBV18|TRBJ1-1
CASSISRNTEAFF
TGTGCCAGCTCAATCTCCAGGAACACTGAAGCTTTCTTT
>NA|NA|TRBV10-3|TRBJ2-1
CATSSGRSSYNEQFF
TGTGCCACCTCGAGCGGACGTAGCTCCTACAATGAGCAGTTCTTC
>NA|TRBD2|TRBV7-2|TRBJ2-3
CASSLEGGRVGDTQYF
TGTGCCAGCAGCTTAGAAGGCGGGAGGGTCGGAGATACGCAGTATTTT
>few|NA|TRBV20-1|TRBJ1-1
CSAREDSLNTEAFF
TGCAGTGCTAGAGAAGACAGTTTGAACACTGAAGCTTTCTTT